The 27 T cell receptor beta chains listed next were all sequenced from one sample in a study of blood T cell repertoires in COVID-19. The repertoire was sequenced with immunoSEQ multiplex PCR; TCRdb's copy has only in-frame clones and lacks some. The sample lists 60,000 to 85,000 clones, roughly 79% occurring once. The sample consisted of peripheral blood. These receptors were obtained from an older woman with acute or convalescent COVID-19.

The gene calls are TRBV7-9 and TRBJ2-5; 10 positions agree with TRBD2. V shed 6 bases and J 5 bases; nucleotides not matched to a gene: 9. The CDR3 length is 15 residues. Germline CDR1 SEHNR, CDR2 FQNEAQ (reference sequence). The CDR3 sequence is CASRLAGSPRETQYF. The CDR3 bases are TGTGCCAGCAGACTAGCGGGGTCTCCGAGGGAGACCCAGTACTTC.

The V gene is TRBV9, the J gene TRBJ1-2; 7 nucleotides line up with TRBD1. This CDR3 has 18 amino acids. The trim removed 3 bases at V and 7 bases at J, leaving 21 bases unmatched. Germline-derived CDR1 and CDR2 are SGDLS and YYNGEE. The CDR3 reads CASSAHRGGTVVLGGYTF. CDR3 DNA sequence: TGTGCCAGCAGCGCACACCGTGGGGGGACAGTGGTCTTAGGTGGCTACACCTTC.

V and J are TRBV29-1 and TRBJ1-1; D may be TRBD1 (5 bases). There are 13 residues in the CDR3. Trimming shortened V by 4 bases and J by 7 bases, and 16 bases separated the two germline ends. CDR1 and CDR2 from the germline V gene are SQVTM and ANQGSEA. The CDR3 loop is CSVVKDGRGEAFF. The CDR3 DNA reads as TGCAGCGTTGTAAAGGACGGGAGGGGTGAAGCTTTCTTT.

The CDR3: CASSHSGGVTDTQYF. The CDR3 DNA sequence: TGTGCCAGCAGTCATAGCGGGGGAGTCACAGATACGCAGTATTTT. The chain carries TRBV6-5 and TRBJ2-3, with TRBD2 matching over 9 bases. The length of the CDR3 is 15 residues. V was clipped by 5 bases and J by 2 bases; unmatched bases: 5. CDR1 MNHEY and CDR2 SVGAGI come from the germline V gene.

The V call is TRBV2, the J call TRBJ2-1, with D tentatively TRBD2 (5 bases). In germline, CDR1 is SNHLY, CDR2 FYNNEI. The length of the CDR3 is 12 residues. Between the trimmed V and J ends, which lost 6 bases and 8 bases, there was a span of 11 bases. The CDR3 here is CASRDTRDEQFF. DNA for the CDR3: TGTGCCAGCAGGGATACTAGAGATGAGCAGTTCTTC.

This chain uses TRBV5-4 with TRBJ2-5, with TRBD2 as a possible D gene (6 bases). Germline V gives CDR1 SGHNT, CDR2 YYREEE (reference sequence). Trimming took 1 base from V and 1 from J, leaving 11 bases between them. The CDR3 loop spans 15 amino acids. This chain's CDR3 is CASSLKVGGQETQYF. The CDR3 DNA follows: TGTGCCAGCAGCTTGAAGGTCGGGGGCCAAGAGACCCAGTACTTC.

The chain carries TRBV28 and TRBJ2-7, with TRBD2 matching 7 bases. Looked up from germline, CDR1 is MDHEN and CDR2 is SYDVKM. CDR3 length equals 15 residues. V was pared by 6 bases and J by 3 bases, with 11 bases of the junction left unmatched. CDR3 residues: CASSPAGRLLYEQYF. The CDR3 nucleotides are TGTGCCAGCAGCCCAGCGGGGCGACTCCTCTACGAGCAGTACTTC.

The chain has TRBV29-1 and TRBJ2-6; 7 nucleotides line up with TRBD1. In germline, CDR1 is SQVTM, CDR2 ANQGSEA. The CDR3 is 14 amino acids. Germline trimming cut 4 bases from V and 4 bases from J; bases unmatched to any gene: 4. The CDR3, as DNA: TGCAGCGTTGTACAGGGGAAAGGGGCCAACGTCCTGACTTTC. Encoded protein: CSVVQGKGANVLTF.

The chain combines TRBV9 with TRBJ1-5; 8 nucleotides match TRBD1. After removal of 0 bases from V and 9 bases from J, the junction contained 8 bases not matched to a gene. The CDR3 is made up of 15 amino acids. Germline CDR1 reads SGDLS; CDR2 reads YYNGEE. CDR3 in amino acids: CASSVDGTGLWPQHF. Here the CDR3 DNA reads TGTGCCAGCAGCGTAGATGGGACAGGCCTTTGGCCCCAGCATTTT.

The V and J genes are TRBV5-1 and TRBJ2-5, with TRBD2 identical over 11 bases. The V segment lost 1 base and the J segment 2 bases; nucleotides outside the gene matches: 4. CDR3 length: 16 residues. Per the germline V gene, CDR1 is SGHRS and CDR2 is YFSETQ. Here the CDR3 DNA reads TGCGCCAGCAGCTTGTCGCCTAGCGGGGGGCAAGAGACCCAGTACTTC. This encodes CASSLSPSGGQETQYF.

A few counts support this clone. The V gene is TRBV19, the J gene TRBJ2-7, with D possibly being TRBD1 (6 bases). The CDR3 spans 14 residues. Germline lookup yields CDR1 LNHDA and CDR2 SQIVND (reference sequence). V lost 7 bases, J lost 6 bases, and 19 bases lay in between. This chain's CDR3 is CASTQIQGQGEQYF. Here the CDR3 DNA reads TGTGCCAGTACCCAAATACAGGGCCAGGGCGAGCAGTACTTC.

The chain uses TRBV5-1 and TRBJ1-1, with D perhaps matching TRBD1 (5 bases). Germline CDR1 SGHRS, CDR2 YFSETQ. This CDR3 is 15 amino acids long. V was pared by 1 base and J by 2 bases, with 12 bases between. As DNA, the CDR3 is TGCGCCAGCAGCTTGAACAGGTTCCCAAACACTGAAGCTTTCTTT. This codes for CASSLNRFPNTEAFF.

This rearrangement joins TRBV15 to TRBJ2-5, with unresolved D. This CDR3 region has 13 residues. Germline assignment: CDR1 LNHNV and CDR2 YYDKDF (reference sequence). The germline V and J ends were trimmed by 1 base and 1 base, with 4 bases remaining between them. The CDR3 here is CATSRGAQETQYF. The DNA for the CDR3 is TGTGCCACCAGCAGAGGGGCCCAAGAGACCCAGTACTTC.

This chain connects TRBV4-2 to TRBJ2-2; D is perhaps TRBD2 (5 bases). Germline V gene lookup returns CDR1 LGHNA and CDR2 YNFKEQ. The CDR3 sequence is 14 residues long. Trimming took 1 base from V and 4 from J, leaving 7 bases between them. CDR3 sequence: CASSQVEGTGELFF. The CDR3 nucleotides are TGTGCCAGCAGCCAAGTTGAGGGCACCGGGGAGCTGTTTTTT.

The V call is TRBV13, the J call TRBJ1-2; possibly TRBD1 for D (6 bases). This CDR3 is 14 amino acids long. Germline CDR1 reads PRHDT; CDR2 reads FYEKMQ (reference sequence). V lost 0 bases, J lost 8 bases, and 13 bases lay in between. The CDR3 nucleotides read TGTGCCAGCAGCTTAGGGTACAGGGTGTGGGGCTACACCTTC. Translated: CASSLGYRVWGYTF.

The rearrangement uses TRBV7-9 and TRBJ1-4; possibly TRBD1 for D (5 bases). Germline lookup yields CDR1 SEHNR and CDR2 FQNEAQ (reference sequence). V shed 5 bases and J shed 0 bases, with 16 bases lying between them. The CDR3 runs to 17 residues. The CDR3 coding sequence is TGTGCCAGCAGCGCCCCCCGGCAGGGAACAACTAATGAAAAACTGTTTTTT. Its translation: CASSAPRQGTTNEKLFF.

This clone was recorded a few times. J is TRBJ1-2 and V is TRBV5-1; TRBD1 matches 9 bases. J lost 2 bases, V lost 4 bases, and 6 bases had no gene match. Germline V gene lookup returns CDR1 SGHRS and CDR2 YFSETQ. This CDR3 is 15 amino acids long. CDR3 sequence reads: CASSRLTGGNYGYTF. In nucleotides, the CDR3 is TGCGCCAGCAGCCGTTTGACAGGGGGGAACTATGGCTACACCTTC.

This chain joins TRBV25-1 and TRBJ1-1; a possible D gene is TRBD1 (6 bases). Trimming took 6 bases from V and 1 from J, leaving 18 bases between them. This CDR3 has 16 residues. Germline V lookup: CDR1 MGHDK, CDR2 SYGVNS. The CDR3 here is CASSRGGNTRNTEAFF. Written as DNA, the CDR3 is TGTGCCAGCAGCAGGGGCGGAAACACAAGGAACACTGAAGCTTTCTTT.

This clone has more than one count but fewer than ten. The chain is built from TRBV27 and TRBJ1-1; the D gene is possibly TRBD1 (6 bases). The CDR3 is 15 residues long. The germline V gene has CDR1 MNHEY and CDR2 SMNVEV (reference sequence). V gave up 5 bases and J gave up 4 bases, with 17 bases separating them. The CDR3 coding sequence is TGTGCCAGCAGTCTAAACAGGGTGAAGGTCACTGAAGCTTTCTTT. Translated, it gives CASSLNRVKVTEAFF.

This chain links TRBV7-9 with TRBJ1-2; D remains unclear. Germline CDR1 SEHNR, CDR2 FQNEAQ (reference sequence). The CDR3 contains 14 residues. Trimming pared 3 bases from V and 3 bases from J, leaving 11 bases between. CDR3 in DNA: TGTGCCAGCAGCTTGGAGCGGGAGTACTATGGCTACACCTTC. Its protein is CASSLEREYYGYTF.

The rearrangement uses TRBV2 and TRBJ1-1; perhaps TRBD1 as D (6 bases). Trimming pared 7 bases from V and 2 bases from J, leaving 11 bases between. The germline V gene encodes CDR1 SNHLY and CDR2 FYNNEI. CDR3 length equals 13 residues. This CDR3 reads CASKWTVNTEAFF. CDR3 DNA sequence: TGTGCCAGCAAGTGGACAGTCAACACTGAAGCTTTCTTT.

CDR3 DNA sequence: TGTGCCAGCAGTTTCGGCGGGTTGGGTGAGCAGTACTTC. It encodes CASSFGGLGEQYF. The rearrangement joins TRBV27 to TRBJ2-7; a possible D gene is TRBD2 (5 bases). V lost 3 bases, J lost 7 bases, and 13 bases lay in between. The germline V gene encodes CDR1 MNHEY and CDR2 SMNVEV (reference sequence). This CDR3 comprises 13 residues.

The chain links TRBV30 to TRBJ2-3; TRBD2 aligns across 7 bases. The CDR3 loop spans 17 amino acids. Germline V gene data show CDR1 as GTSNPN and CDR2 as SVGIG (reference sequence). The V segment lost 2 bases and the J segment 4 bases; nucleotides outside the gene matches: 15. As DNA, the CDR3 is TGTGCCTGGAGTTCCGATATGGCGGGGGATGGCCCAGATACGCAGTATTTT. It is translated as CAWSSDMAGDGPDTQYF.

This clone was counted a few times. CDR3 sequence reads: CASSHGQAYGYTF. The CDR3 nucleotides are TGCGCCAGCAGCCACGGACAGGCCTATGGCTACACCTTC. The chain uses TRBV4-3 and TRBJ1-2; 7 nucleotides agree with TRBD1. The CDR3 spans 13 residues. V gave up 3 bases and J gave up 4 bases; unmatched junction bases: 2. CDR1 is LGHNA, CDR2 YSLEER, per germline.

The chain joins TRBV7-9 to TRBJ2-3; D perhaps matches TRBD1 (6 bases). This CDR3 is built from 14 residues. In germline, CDR1 is SEHNR, CDR2 FQNEAQ (reference sequence). The V gene lost 7 bases and the J gene lost 4 bases, with 15 bases spanning the gap. DNA of the CDR3: TGTGCCAGCATACACTTCACAGGGTCAGATACGCAGTATTTT. It is translated as CASIHFTGSDTQYF.

This clone has a single count. The V call is TRBV6-5, the J call TRBJ2-1; no reliable D call. CDR3 length: 11 residues. CDR1 and CDR2 from the germline V gene are MNHEY and SVGAGI. Trimming stripped 6 bases from V and 10 bases from J, with 10 bases between. This CDR3 is CASRGPGEQFF. The CDR3 DNA sequence: TGTGCCAGCAGGGGTCCCGGGGAGCAGTTCTTC.

The rearrangement joins TRBV6-5 to TRBJ2-7; TRBD1 is a possible D gene (5 bases). Germline V CDR1 and CDR2: MNHEY, SVGAGI. Trimming shortened V by 6 bases and J by 3 bases, and 12 bases separated the two germline ends. The CDR3 runs to 13 residues. CDR3 DNA sequence: TGTGCCAGCAGCCCGGACACTGGCTACGAGCAGTACTTC. Protein: CASSPDTGYEQYF.